The rows below give T cell receptor beta chains drawn from one sample of a study of shared clonotypes between healthy human individuals. The data were produced by immunoSEQ multiplex PCR, yet TCRdb's version contains in-frame clones alone and is incomplete. The data hold about 2.2 million clones, with roughly 95% observed a single time. Source material: naive CD8+ T cells from PBMCs. The receptors originated from a man younger than 30 in good health. Some clones in this sample may be carry-over from other donors' samples. Each CDR3 is given with its conserved first and last residue. A D gene is named only where the DNA matches it firmly. A clone size is listed for some rows: how often the clone was seen (once, few, many), or a class if it is expanded.

CDR3nt	CDR3aa	v_gene	abundance	d_gene	j_gene
TGTGCCAGTAGTATAGGGCTAGCGGGAGGGATTGATACGCAGTATTTT	CASSIGLAGGIDTQYF	TRBV19	-	TRBD2	TRBJ2-3
TGTGCCAGCAGCCCGGACAGGGGGCTCCCTGAAGCTTTCTTT	CASSPDRGLPEAFF	TRBV5-5	-	TRBD1	TRBJ1-1
TGTGCCAGCAGCACCCGGTCGGGGGGTAATGAGCAATTCTTC	CASSTRSGGNEQFF	TRBV9	once	TRBD2	TRBJ2-1
TGTGCCAGCAGAGCGGGGGGTAGCAATCAGCCCCAGCATTTT	CASRAGGSNQPQHF	TRBV27	few	-	TRBJ1-5
TGTGCCAGCAGCTTAGAATCCGGACAGGGATCAGAAGCTTTCTTT	CASSLESGQGSEAFF	TRBV7-8	once	TRBD1	TRBJ1-1
TGTGCCAGCAGCTGGGGAGGGGTCGGGGAGCTGTTTTTT	CASSWGGVGELFF	TRBV5-6	-	TRBD2	TRBJ2-2
TGTGCCAGCAGTCCACTAGGGGCGGGTGCCTACAATGAGCAGTTCTTC	CASSPLGAGAYNEQFF	TRBV27	-	-	TRBJ2-1
TGTGCCAGCAGCCGCGGACTGGGGGGTGAGACCCAGTACTTC	CASSRGLGGETQYF	TRBV7-9	-	-	TRBJ2-5
TGTGCCAGCAGCTTGCTAGGAACTTATAATGAGCAGTTCTTC	CASSLLGTYNEQFF	TRBV5-8	-	-	TRBJ2-1
TGTGCCAGCAGTTTCTCTGCGGGAGGGGGATACGAGCAGTACTTC	CASSFSAGGGYEQYF	TRBV27	-	TRBD2	TRBJ2-7
TGTGCCAGCAGCTTATACGGGAGGACAATCAATCAGCCCCAGCATTTT	CASSLYGRTINQPQHF	TRBV7-2	-	-	TRBJ1-5
TGCGCCAGCAAGCGCGAAACAGGGGGGCCCACTGAAGCTTTCTTT	CASKRETGGPTEAFF	TRBV23-1	-	TRBD1	TRBJ1-1
TGTGCCATCAGGACTATAGCGGGAGGGCCTCTTTCAGGAGATACGCAGTATTTT	CAIRTIAGGPLSGDTQYF	TRBV10-3	-	TRBD2	TRBJ2-3
TGTGCCAGCAGCCGTTCCAGCGGGAGTCGAGATGAGCAGTTCTTC	CASSRSSGSRDEQFF	TRBV7-3	-	TRBD2	TRBJ2-1
TGTGCCAGTAGTATAGGACACAGGAATCAGCCCCAGCATTTT	CASSIGHRNQPQHF	TRBV19	-	-	TRBJ1-5
TGTGCCAGCAGTTTATTCTCGGCGGATCAGCCCCAGCATTTT	CASSLFSADQPQHF	TRBV27	-	-	TRBJ1-5
TGTGCCAGCAGCGTCCCGGGACTTGGCACAGATACGCAGTATTTT	CASSVPGLGTDTQYF	TRBV9	-	-	TRBJ2-3
TGTGCCAGCAGCTCGGAGGGAGGAATAAATGAGCAGTTCTTC	CASSSEGGINEQFF	TRBV7-6	once	-	TRBJ2-1
TGTGCCGCCGCCTGGGGGGACACTGAAGCTTTCTTT	CAAAWGDTEAFF	TRBV19	-	-	TRBJ1-1
TGTGCCAGTAGTATATATAATCTGAACACTGAAGCTTTCTTT	CASSIYNLNTEAFF	TRBV19	-	-	TRBJ1-1
TGTGCCAGCAGCCTCTCCCCGGGGGGCCACACTGAAGCTTTCTTT	CASSLSPGGHTEAFF	TRBV9	-	-	TRBJ1-1
TGTGCCAGCAGCCAAGAATTCTATTTAGTGAACACTGAAGCTTTCTTT	CASSQEFYLVNTEAFF	TRBV4-2	-	-	TRBJ1-1
TGTGCCAGTAGTATGTTTCCGGGAACGAACTTCGGCTACACCTTC	CASSMFPGTNFGYTF	TRBV19	-	-	TRBJ1-2
TGTGCCAGCAGTTTACGACTAGGCACCGAGCAGTACTTC	CASSLRLGTEQYF	TRBV27	-	-	TRBJ2-7
TGCGCCAGCAGGGCTGGACTAGCGGAGCAGTTCTTC	CASRAGLAEQFF	TRBV5-1	-	TRBD2	TRBJ2-1
TGTGCCAGCAGTATGGGACTAGCGGGAGGGTACGAGCAGTACTTC	CASSMGLAGGYEQYF	TRBV27	-	TRBD2	TRBJ2-7
TGTGCCAGCAGCCCGACAACGGACAGCAGAACATCTAACTATGGCTACACCTTC	CASSPTTDSRTSNYGYTF	TRBV7-9	-	-	TRBJ1-2
TGCAGCGTTGAAGATCTGGAGGGGAGGCGAACTGAAGCTTTCTTT	CSVEDLEGRRTEAFF	TRBV29-1	-	-	TRBJ1-1
TGTGCCATCAGTGAGTCGGAGGTTGGCAGGGGGCTGGCCAGGAGAAACACCATATATTTT	CAISESEVGRGLARRNTIYF	TRBV10-3	-	TRBD1	TRBJ1-3
TGTGCCAGCAGTATCTCTACAGGGACCGACGAGCAGTACTTC	CASSISTGTDEQYF	TRBV27	-	-	TRBJ2-7
TGCGCCAGCAGCCAAGAGACAGGGGGCTTTAGAAAAGCTTTCTTT	CASSQETGGFRKAFF	TRBV4-3	-	TRBD1	TRBJ1-1
TGTGCCAGCAGTGGAGACTGGGGGGCCTACGAGCAGTACTTC	CASSGDWGAYEQYF	TRBV6-1	-	-	TRBJ2-7
TGTGCCATCAGTGGTACAGGGACTAACACTGAAGCTTTCTTT	CAISGTGTNTEAFF	TRBV10-3	once	-	TRBJ1-1
TGTGCCTGGAGCCACACTACCTTTGAAGCTTTCTTT	CAWSHTTFEAFF	TRBV30	few	-	TRBJ1-1
TGCGCCAGCAGCTCCTCCCTGGGACAGAGGAACACTGAAGCTTTCTTT	CASSSSLGQRNTEAFF	TRBV5-1	-	TRBD1	TRBJ1-1
TGCAGCGTTGTAAGCGGGTACAATCAGCCCCAGCATTTT	CSVVSGYNQPQHF	TRBV29-1	-	-	TRBJ1-5
TGTGCCAGCAGTTACTCGAGTGGGGGAAACACTGAAGCTTTCTTT	CASSYSSGGNTEAFF	TRBV6-5	-	-	TRBJ1-1
TGTGCCAGCAGCTTAGGGCAGGGGTCGAGCTCCTACAATGAGCAGTTCTTC	CASSLGQGSSSYNEQFF	TRBV7-8	-	-	TRBJ2-1
TGCGCCAGCAGTAACAGGGACTACGAGCAGTACTTC	CASSNRDYEQYF	TRBV10-1	-	-	TRBJ2-7
TGTGCCAGCAGGAGACAGGGGACGTACGAGCAGTACTTC	CASRRQGTYEQYF	TRBV7-2	-	TRBD1	TRBJ2-7
TGTGCCAGCAGCGTAGGCCAGGACAGAAACACCGGGGAGCTGTTTTTT	CASSVGQDRNTGELFF	TRBV9	-	-	TRBJ2-2
TGTGCCAGCACCGCTCGACTAGCGGGACCCTACGAGCAGTACTTC	CASTARLAGPYEQYF	TRBV28	-	TRBD2	TRBJ2-7
TGCGCCAGCAGCCAAGTGCAGGCTTACAATGAGCAGTTCTTC	CASSQVQAYNEQFF	TRBV4-3	-	-	TRBJ2-1
TGCGCCAGCAGTGAGAGCCGGGGCTACGAGCAGTACTTC	CASSESRGYEQYF	TRBV10-2	-	-	TRBJ2-7
TGTGCCAGCAGTCCTTCTAACGGCGGCTATGGCTACACCTTC	CASSPSNGGYGYTF	TRBV27	-	-	TRBJ1-2
TGTGCCAGTAGTCCCCGGACAGGGCCGGGTGCTGAAGCTTTCTTT	CASSPRTGPGAEAFF	TRBV19	-	TRBD1	TRBJ1-1
TGTGCCTCTTCACAGGGGGTTGACTATGGCTACACCTTC	CASSQGVDYGYTF	TRBV6-5	-	TRBD1	TRBJ1-2
TGCGCCAGCAGCTTGGCCGTAGGGACAGGGCTCTATGAGCAGTTCTTC	CASSLAVGTGLYEQFF	TRBV5-1	-	TRBD1	TRBJ2-1
TGTGCCAGCAAAACAGGGGGCAATGAGCAGTTCTTC	CASKTGGNEQFF	TRBV6-1	-	TRBD1	TRBJ2-1
TGTGCCAGCAAATCCCCCGGGACAGCGAATCAGCCCCAGCATTTT	CASKSPGTANQPQHF	TRBV6-1	-	TRBD1	TRBJ1-5
TGTGCCAGCAGCGCTGGGGTGGATATCCGCACAGATACGCAGTATTTT	CASSAGVDIRTDTQYF	TRBV9	-	-	TRBJ2-3
TGTGCCAGCAGTGAGGAGCAGTACGTCAATGAGCAGTTCTTC	CASSEEQYVNEQFF	TRBV6-4	-	-	TRBJ2-1
TGTGCCAGCAGTTTACAGGTTAGCACAGATACGCAGTATTTT	CASSLQVSTDTQYF	TRBV28	-	-	TRBJ2-3